The 8 T cell receptor beta chains given below trace back to one sample, sequenced in a study of identical twins. TCRdb passed the 5' RACE reads through MiXCR, listing each CDR3 protein once. This table has approximately 630,000 distinct CDR3 sequences, about 7.6% appearing once. These data also featured in a second study, about yellow fever vaccine responses in identical twins.

Sequencing was done on a sample of PBMCs. Receptor source: a woman younger than 35 in good health.

Comments on this clonotype: One end of the junction varies from germline; a read error may be responsible. The chain combines TRBV20-1 with TRBJ2-2; tentative D call: TRBD2 (5 bases). The germline V gene has CDR1 DFQATT and CDR2 SNEGSKA (reference sequence). CDR3 length: 11 amino acids. As DNA, the CDR3 is TGCAGTGCTAGCCGTAACGGGGAGCTGCCTTTT. It codes for CSASRNGELPF.

The V and J genes are TRBV28 and TRBJ1-4; no firm D call. Trimming removed 3 bases at V and 4 bases at J, with 15 bases between. The CDR3 sequence is 16 residues long. Germline CDR1 reads MDHEN; CDR2 reads SYDVKM. CDR3 sequence reads: CASSFISGNLNEKLFF. The DNA for the CDR3 is TGTGCCAGCAGTTTCATCTCGGGGAACCTTAATGAAAAACTGTTTTTT.

This clonotype was seen a handful of times. This chain joins TRBV6-2 or TRBV6-3 and TRBJ2-7; D ambiguous. The V gene's germline CDR1 is MNHEY and CDR2 SVGEGT. V was cut by 2 bases and J by 4 bases, with 12 bases left in between. The CDR3 loop spans 14 amino acids. In DNA form, the CDR3 reads TGTGCCAGCAGTTACGGCCAGGACGAATACGAGCAGTACTTC. Translating it yields CASSYGQDEYEQYF.

The gene calls are TRBV28 and TRBJ2-1; 11 nucleotides line up with TRBD2. Trimming took 3 bases from V and 8 from J; bases not matched to a gene: 12. The CDR3 runs to 17 residues. Germline V gene sequence: CDR1 MDHEN, CDR2 SYDVKM. The CDR3 loop is CASSFLVLAGEGDEQFF. DNA of the CDR3: TGTGCCAGCAGTTTCCTCGTACTAGCGGGGGAGGGGGATGAGCAGTTCTTC.

This chain links TRBV5-6 with TRBJ2-1; TRBD1 agrees at 12 bases. Germline lookup yields CDR1 SGHDT and CDR2 YYEEEE. Trimming cost V 2 bases and J 10 bases; bases outside gene matches: 7. This CDR3 comprises 15 residues. The CDR3 DNA follows: TGTGCCAGCAGCTTCCTTGGGACAGGGGGCAACGAGCAGTTCTTC. It translates to CASSFLGTGGNEQFF.

A few counts support this clonotype. This chain connects TRBV20-1 to TRBJ2-5, with 8 positions matching TRBD1. CDR3 length: 16 amino acids. V dropped 5 bases and J dropped 2; count of bases not matched to a gene: 13. Germline-derived CDR1 and CDR2 are DFQATT and SNEGSKA (reference sequence). CDR3 nucleotide sequence: TGCAGTGCTCCCCCTCAGGACAGGGTGGTACAAGAGACCCAGTACTTC. It is translated as CSAPPQDRVVQETQYF.

This clonotype was recorded a few times. The CDR3 sequence is CSVTANTEAFF. CDR3 bases: TGCAGCGTTACGGCCAACACTGAAGCTTTCTTT. The chain links TRBV29-1 to TRBJ1-1; D unclear. Trimming removed 5 bases at V and 2 bases at J, with 6 bases between. This CDR3 has 11 amino acids. The germline gives CDR1 SQVTM, CDR2 ANQGSEA.

This clonotype appeared a few times. V gene TRBV9 combines with J gene TRBJ2-2; the match to TRBD2 covers 9 bases. This CDR3 comprises 16 residues. Germline V CDR1 and CDR2: SGDLS, YYNGEE. J was trimmed by 5 bases and V by 0 bases; bases with no gene match: 5. CDR3 sequence: CASSVGLADWTGELFF. The DNA for the CDR3 is TGTGCCAGCAGCGTAGGACTAGCGGATTGGACCGGGGAGCTGTTTTTT. Full variable domain (remainder filled in from reference TRBV9 and TRBJ2-2): DSGVTQTPKHLITATGQRVTLRCSPRSGDLSVYWYQQSLDQGLQFLIQYYNGEERAKGNILERFSAQQFPDLHSELNLSSLELGDSALYFCASSVGLADWTGELFFGEGSRLTVL.